Below, 20 T cell receptor beta chains from the same sample are listed, as sequenced in a study of cytomegalovirus exposure and HLA in healthy donors (TCRdb year 2017). The method behind the library was the immunoSEQ multiplex PCR assay. For the multiplex PCR, a mixture combining 60 forward primers for TCR Vbeta segments and 13 reverse primers for TCR Jbeta segments was used. TCRdb obtained this table from immuneACCESS and retained in-frame rearrangements with V and J assigned. These tables miss some clones; where compared with another copy, unresolved V genes account for less than half of the shortfall, and the remainder is unexplained. The sample table lists 160,000 or so clones, 60% to 85% of them with a count of one. 1.1% to 1.5% of the sample lies in the top ten. The specimen sequenced was PBMCs. The receptors derive from a young woman in good health and CMV-seronegative.

This clone was observed a single time. V and J are TRBV2 and TRBJ2-5; D remains ambiguous. The last part of the DNA fits TRBJ2-7 better; the J call may be wrong. Germline values: CDR1 SNHLY, CDR2 FYNNEI. CDR3 length: 12 residues. The CDR3 sequence is CASSLSSYEQYF. The CDR3 nucleotides are TGTGCCAGCAGCCTTAGCTCCTACGAGCAGTACTTC.

The chain combines TRBV6-6 with TRBJ2-1; unclear D gene. The V and J ends lost 2 bases and 8 bases respectively, with 13 bases between them. Germline V CDR1 and CDR2: MNHNY, SVGAGI (reference sequence). The CDR3 length is 14 residues. In DNA form, the CDR3 reads TGTGCCAGCAGTTACCTCGTGTCCGTCGATGAGCAGTTCTTC. This sequence encodes CASSYLVSVDEQFF.

Remarks on this clone: The junction and the germline gene differ at one end; a read error may be behind it. The rearrangement joins TRBV27 to TRBJ1-6; 8 nucleotides align to TRBD1. Germline lookup yields CDR1 MNHEY and CDR2 SMNVEV (reference sequence). The CDR3 is 14 residues long. The CDR3 loop reads CASTRTGLGSSLHF. The CDR3 DNA reads as TGTGCCAGCACCAGGACAGGGTTAGGTTCATCCCTCCACTTT.

The chain has TRBV5-3 and TRBJ1-2; no clear D gene. TRBV5-3 is given ORF status, its function remaining uncertain. This CDR3 is 13 amino acids long. Deletions cut 0 bases from V and 8 bases from J, with 11 bases between. Here the CDR3 reads CARSLARGSGYTF. CDR3 DNA sequence: TGTGCCAGAAGCTTGGCACGGGGAAGCGGCTACACCTTC.

This clone showed up just a few times. The chain joins TRBV6-6 to TRBJ1-1; no definite D call. There are 14 residues in the CDR3. Looked up from germline, CDR1 is MNHNY and CDR2 is SVGAGI (reference sequence). Trimming shortened V by 4 bases and J by 1 base, and 10 bases separated the two germline ends. The DNA of the CDR3 is TGTGCCAGCAGTTTGGTGTCAGGGAACACTGAAGCTTTCTTT. This gives the protein CASSLVSGNTEAFF.

The genes are TRBV7-9 and TRBJ1-4; 9 nucleotides agree with TRBD1. The CDR3 has 14 residues. CDR1 and CDR2 (germline): SEHNR, FQNEAQ (reference sequence). Trimming took 5 bases from V and 8 from J; bases not matched to a gene: 6. This CDR3 is CASSRDRAGEKLFF. In DNA, the CDR3 is TGTGCCAGCAGCCGGGACAGGGCGGGGGAAAAACTGTTTTTT.

This clone was seen only a few times. V and J are TRBV27 and TRBJ2-2; D is uncertain. Trimming took off 3 bases at V and 5 bases at J, with 10 bases between the two ends. This CDR3 spans 14 amino acids. Germline CDR1 MNHEY, CDR2 SMNVEV (reference sequence). CDR3 region: CASSFMGATGELFF. Written as DNA, the CDR3 is TGTGCCAGCAGTTTTATGGGCGCTACCGGGGAGCTGTTTTTT.

The chain links TRBV6-1 to TRBJ1-4; D unclear. This CDR3 has 11 amino acids. CDR1 and CDR2 (germline): MNHNS, SASEGT. V was cut by 6 bases and J by 6 bases, with 5 bases left in between. The CDR3 nucleotides read TGTGCCAGCAGGAGGGATGAAAAACTGTTTTTT. It translates to CASRRDEKLFF.

The sample holds a few counts of this clone. This sequence joins TRBV6-1 and TRBJ1-2, with no clear D. The CDR3 covers 15 residues. Germline V gene data show CDR1 as MNHNS and CDR2 as SASEGT. The V end lost 6 bases, the J end lost 2 bases, and 16 bases lay between the germline ends. As DNA, the CDR3 is TGTGCCAGCAGACCGTTAGACACCTTAAACTATGGCTACACCTTC. Translating it yields CASRPLDTLNYGYTF.

This clone has a single count. At one of its ends the junction is not consistent with the germline gene, which may arise from a read error. The chain carries TRBV5-1 and TRBJ1-5; no clear D. This CDR3 is 16 amino acids long. Germline V lookup: CDR1 SGHRS, CDR2 YFSETQ. CDR3 protein: CANSLEGGNSNQPQHF. In DNA, the CDR3 is TGCGCCAACAGCTTGGAAGGCGGGAATAGCAATCAGCCCCAGCATTTT.

The chain is built from TRBV6-5 and TRBJ2-7, with 8 bases matching TRBD1. CDR1 is MNHEY and CDR2 is SVGAGI in the germline V gene. V shed 0 bases and J 2 bases; nucleotides not matched to a gene: 3. The CDR3 length is 15 residues. For the CDR3, the DNA is TGTGCCAGCAGTTACTCTGACAGGGGTCCCTACGAGCAGTACTTC. Its protein is CASSYSDRGPYEQYF.

This clone was seen a few times. This rearrangement joins TRBV6-5 to TRBJ1-6; D may be TRBD1 (6 bases). Trimming pared 6 bases from V and 8 bases from J, leaving 17 bases between. The CDR3 extends over 15 amino acids. CDR1 MNHEY and CDR2 SVGAGI come from the germline V gene. The CDR3 DNA follows: TGTGCCAGCAGGCCCCAAACAGGGTCTCATTCACCCCTCCACTTT. This gives the protein CASRPQTGSHSPLHF.

The rearrangement joins TRBV2 to TRBJ1-6, with TRBD1 matching over 9 bases. CDR3 length: 15 residues. Germline CDR1 SNHLY, CDR2 FYNNEI. Germline trimming cut 3 bases from V and 8 bases from J; bases unmatched to any gene: 5. The CDR3 DNA is TGTGCCAGCAGTGAGGACAGGGGAGGTTATTCACCCCTCCACTTT. Protein sequence: CASSEDRGGYSPLHF.

J is TRBJ2-6 and V is TRBV30; weak D call: TRBD2 (6 bases). The CDR3 covers 18 residues. Germline CDR1 reads GTSNPN; CDR2 reads SVGIG (reference sequence). Trimming removed 0 bases at V and 1 base at J, with 16 bases between. The CDR3 here is CAWSVGGFAFSGANVLTF. The DNA of the CDR3 is TGTGCCTGGAGTGTAGGAGGGTTCGCTTTTTCTGGGGCCAACGTCCTGACTTTC. Combining the CDR3 with reference TRBV30 and TRBJ2-6 gives the whole variable domain SQTIHQWPATLVQPVGSPLSLECTVEGTSNPNLYWYRQAAGRGLQLLFYSVGIGQISSEVPQNLSASRPQDRQFILSSKKLLLSDSGFYLCAWSVGGFAFSGANVLTFGAGSRLTVL.

This clone was found a few times. The chain combines TRBV30 with TRBJ1-2; tentative D call: TRBD1 (5 bases). Germline CDR1 GTSNPN, CDR2 SVGIG (reference sequence). V was shortened by 4 bases and J by 0 bases, with 15 bases between the two germline ends. The CDR3 has 15 amino acids. CDR3 region: CAWKVGDWANYGYTF. CDR3 nucleotide sequence: TGTGCCTGGAAGGTGGGGGACTGGGCTAACTATGGCTACACCTTC. Full variable domain (outside the CDR3, taken from reference TRBV30 and TRBJ1-2): SQTIHQWPATLVQPVGSPLSLECTVEGTSNPNLYWYRQAAGRGLQLLFYSVGIGQISSEVPQNLSASRPQDRQFILSSKKLLLSDSGFYLCAWKVGDWANYGYTFGSGTRLTVV.

The chain carries TRBV28 and TRBJ1-3; the match to TRBD1 covers 8 bases. The ends lost 2 bases at V and 4 bases at J; junction bases unmatched: 1. The V gene's germline CDR1 is MDHEN and CDR2 SYDVKM. The CDR3 is 14 amino acids. CDR3 DNA: TGTGCCAGCAGTTTACAGGGGGCCGGAAACACCATATATTTT. Its protein is CASSLQGAGNTIYF.

There are a few counts of this clone. The chain is built from TRBV7-9 and TRBJ2-1, with TRBD1 identical over 11 bases. The germline CDR1 and CDR2 sequences are SEHNR and FQNEAQ (reference sequence). The CDR3 is 16 residues long. The CDR3 protein is CAHTHLGDRGLNEQFF. The CDR3 DNA reads as TGTGCTCACACTCACTTGGGGGACAGGGGGTTGAATGAGCAGTTCTTC.

This chain uses TRBV18 with TRBJ1-5; D remains ambiguous. V lost 1 base to trimming and J lost 7 bases, with 14 bases between them. The CDR3 spans 15 residues. Germline V gives CDR1 KGHSH, CDR2 LQKENI. The CDR3 loop is CASSPRRGLGQPQHF. CDR3 DNA sequence: TGTGCCAGCTCACCACGGCGGGGTCTAGGCCAGCCCCAGCATTTT.

This clone has only a few counts. The sample carries other DNA sequences with the same CDR3. This chain uses TRBV7-6 with TRBJ1-2; TRBD1 agrees at 7 bases. The germline gives CDR1 SGHVS, CDR2 FNYEAQ. The V and J ends lost 5 bases and 0 bases, in that order; junction bases with no gene match: 6. This CDR3 region has 15 residues. CDR3 nucleotides: TGTGCCAGCAGCGAAGGGACAGCGACTAACTATGGCTACACCTTC. It is translated as CASSEGTATNYGYTF.

The J gene is TRBJ1-1, the V gene TRBV18; a possible D gene is TRBD1 (6 bases). The germline V and J ends were trimmed by 2 bases and 1 base, with 11 bases remaining between them. CDR1 and CDR2 (germline): KGHSH, LQKENI. This CDR3 has 15 amino acids. CDR3 sequence (DNA): TGTGCCAGCTCACCAGTGACAGGCGGGAACACTGAAGCTTTCTTT. Translated: CASSPVTGGNTEAFF. Based on the CDR3 plus reference TRBV18 and TRBJ1-1, the full variable domain is NAGVMQNPRHLVRRRGQEARLRCSPMKGHSHVYWYRQLPEEGLKFMVYLQKENIIDESGMPKERFSAEFPKEGPSILRIQQVVRGDSAAYFCASSPVTGGNTEAFFGQGTRLTVV.